Sequencing of this TCR beta chain was carried out in a study of T-cell reconstitution after alpha-beta-depleted transplantation in children. General study points: Newly generated T cells supplied most T-cell counts and diversity one year post-transplant. Some patients' high day-60 TCRbeta diversity was traced to surviving recipient T cells and thymic progenitors.

Unique molecular identifiers featured in how the TCRbeta library was prepared. Via MiXCR, TCRdb re-called the PCR reads, giving one row per CDR3 protein. The sample shows some 460,000 distinct CDR3 sequences, 15% to 20% of them seen only once. Worth noting for this clonotype: Its antigen is unknown.

This clonotype originated in a boy younger than two who had a stem cell transplant for Wiskott-Aldrich syndrome, so the T cells may come from the graft donor. The sample here was PBMCs, mostly from graft donor cells, taken 360 days after TCRalphabeta/CD19-depleted stem cell transplant.

This CDR3 reads CASRQLPGQGGEQYF. In DNA, the CDR3 is TGTGCCAGCAGACAACTCCCGGGACAGGGCGGCGAGCAGTACTTC. This chain links TRBV7-6 with TRBJ2-7; TRBD1 aligns across 9 bases. The CDR3 is 15 amino acids. Germline V gene data show CDR1 as SGHVS and CDR2 as FNYEAQ. Germline trimming cut 6 bases from V and 6 bases from J; bases unmatched to any gene: 12.